The 29 T cell receptor beta chains below were found in one sample sequenced in a study of cytomegalovirus exposure and HLA in healthy donors. PCR involved 60 Vbeta and 13 Jbeta primers. Using immunoSEQ multiplex PCR, the repertoire was profiled, and TCRdb retains in-frame clones only, with some absent. The repertoire holds 110,000 to 150,000 clones, with around 10% as singletons. Sample: PBMCs. The receptors derive from a male donor in good health and CMV-seronegative.

The CDR3 region has the DNA TGTGCCAGCAGCCCTGGGACTAGCGGGAGAGTCTCCTACAATGAGCAGTTCTTC. Translated: CASSPGTSGRVSYNEQFF. The chain recombines TRBV9 with TRBJ2-1, with TRBD2 matching 14 bases. Germline assignment: CDR1 SGDLS and CDR2 YYNGEE. J was trimmed by 0 bases and V by 4 bases; bases with no gene match: 6. The length of the CDR3 is 18 residues.

The sample holds a few counts of this clone. The chain recombines TRBV2 with TRBJ2-1, with 15 bases that match TRBD2. The V gene end was trimmed by 4 bases and the J gene end by 8 bases; junction bases not matched to a gene: 3. Germline loops: CDR1 SNHLY, CDR2 FYNNEI. This CDR3 is 15 amino acids long. The CDR3 region is CASSGTSGGGYEQFF. The CDR3 DNA is TGTGCCAGCAGTGGGACTAGCGGGGGGGGGTATGAGCAGTTCTTC.

V is TRBV19 and J is TRBJ1-1, with no clear D. CDR3 size: 14 residues. V dropped 3 bases and J dropped 1 base, with 9 bases sitting between them. Germline CDR1 and CDR2: LNHDA and SQIVND (reference sequence). The CDR3 DNA reads TGTGCCAGTAGTATGTACATTAAGAACACTGAAGCTTTCTTT. It translates to CASSMYIKNTEAFF. The full variable domain, completed using reference TRBV19 and TRBJ1-1, is DGGITQSPKYLFRKEGQNVTLSCEQNLNHDAMYWYRQDPGQGLRLIYYSQIVNDFQKGDIAEGYSVSREKKESFPLTVTSAQKNPTAFYLCASSMYIKNTEAFFGQGTRLTVV.

This clone was seen a few times. The J gene is TRBJ1-1, the V gene TRBV27, with D maybe TRBD1 (6 bases). In germline, CDR1 is MNHEY, CDR2 SMNVEV (reference sequence). This CDR3 is 13 amino acids long. Trimming removed 5 bases at V and 3 bases at J, with 10 bases between. The DNA for the CDR3 is TGTGCCAGCAGTACGGACAGAGACACTGAAGCTTTCTTT. Its protein is CASSTDRDTEAFF.

This sequence joins TRBV7-2 and TRBJ2-3; 9 nucleotides agree with TRBD1. After removal of 5 bases from V and 2 bases from J, the junction contained 8 bases not matched to a gene. The CDR3 sequence is 16 residues long. Looked up from germline, CDR1 is SGHTA and CDR2 is FQGNSA. CDR3 loop: CASSPRTGAVTDTQYF. The CDR3 bases are TGTGCCAGCAGCCCAAGGACAGGGGCGGTCACAGATACGCAGTATTTT. Drawing the rest from reference TRBV7-2 and TRBJ2-3, the complete variable domain is GAGVSQSPSNKVTEKGKDVELRCDPISGHTALYWYRQSLGQGLEFLIYFQGNSAPDKSGLPSDRFSAERTGGSVSTLTIQRTQQEDSAVYLCASSPRTGAVTDTQYFGPGTRLTVL.

The chain employs TRBV28 and TRBJ1-5; 7 bases line up with TRBD1. Germline V gene sequence: CDR1 MDHEN, CDR2 SYDVKM. CDR3 length: 17 amino acids. V was clipped by 2 bases and J by 1 base; unmatched bases: 8. CDR3 sequence reads: CASSLRGTVTSNQPQHF. For the CDR3, the DNA is TGTGCCAGCAGTTTAAGGGGGACAGTTACCAGCAATCAGCCCCAGCATTTT.

This clone was detected a few times. The chain recombines TRBV4-1 with TRBJ1-2; no reliable D call. Trimming left V 2 bases short and J 2 bases short, with 15 bases between. This CDR3 is 16 amino acids long. Germline V gives CDR1 MGHRA, CDR2 YSYEKL. The CDR3 coding sequence is TGCGCCAGCAGCCAACCACTCTCGGGTCCCAACTATGGCTACACCTTC. This codes for CASSQPLSGPNYGYTF.

This sequence joins TRBV7-2 and TRBJ1-5; no firm D call. Trimming left V 5 bases short and J 3 bases short, with 17 bases between. The germline CDR1 and CDR2 sequences are SGHTA and FQGNSA. The CDR3 is made up of 16 amino acids. The CDR3 protein is CASSRDLNRLNQPQHF. The CDR3 nucleotides read TGTGCCAGCAGCCGAGACTTGAATAGACTCAATCAGCCCCAGCATTTT.

For the CDR3, the DNA is TGTGCCAGCAGCTTCGGACAGGGTCTTACTGGCTACACCTTC. It yields the protein CASSFGQGLTGYTF. The V gene is TRBV7-9, the J gene TRBJ1-2, with TRBD1 identical over 8 bases. CDR1 is SEHNR and CDR2 is FQNEAQ in the germline V gene (reference sequence). Trimming removed 3 bases from V and 7 bases from J; junction bases left unmatched: 7. The CDR3 spans 14 residues.

J is TRBJ1-2 and V is TRBV19; D is perhaps TRBD1 (5 bases). Germline CDR1 LNHDA, CDR2 SQIVND (reference sequence). V lost 3 bases, J lost 1 base, and 9 bases lay in between. The CDR3 covers 14 residues. CDR3 DNA sequence: TGTGCCAGTAGTATGCACCAGGGTAACTATGGCTACACCTTC. It yields the protein CASSMHQGNYGYTF.

This clone was detected a few times. V is TRBV7-9 and J is TRBJ1-1, with D possibly TRBD1 on 5 matching bases. The CDR3 is 14 residues long. Germline CDR1 and CDR2: SEHNR and FQNEAQ (reference sequence). Trimming removed 5 bases from V and 0 bases from J, with 10 bases in between. CDR3 nucleotides: TGTGCCAGCAGCGAGGGACTGATGAACACTGAAGCTTTCTTT. The encoded protein is CASSEGLMNTEAFF.

J is TRBJ2-7 and V is TRBV2; D uncertain. The germline V gene encodes CDR1 SNHLY and CDR2 FYNNEI. Trimming shortened V by 0 bases and J by 6 bases, and 21 bases separated the two germline ends. The CDR3 spans 17 residues. CDR3 DNA sequence: TGTGCCAGCAGTGAAGCGCTTCTAGAGACCACCTATATCGAGCAGTACTTC. It is translated as CASSEALLETTYIEQYF.

The chain recombines TRBV10-3 with TRBJ1-6; D remains ambiguous. The CDR3 runs to 14 residues. Trimming removed 7 bases at V and 6 bases at J, with 13 bases between. CDR1 is ENHRY and CDR2 is SYGVKD in the germline V gene. This CDR3 is CAITDGVANSPLHF. Here the CDR3 DNA reads TGTGCCATCACTGACGGTGTCGCTAATTCACCCCTCCACTTT.

In this sample, this clone turned up a few times. DNA for the CDR3: TGCGCCAGCAGCCAAGATGGGGTTAGCGACTATGGCTACACCTTC. Its translation is CASSQDGVSDYGYTF. The genes are TRBV4-3 and TRBJ1-2; D remains ambiguous. The CDR3 length is 15 residues. Between the trimmed V and J ends, which lost 0 bases and 3 bases, there was a span of 11 bases. Germline values: CDR1 LGHNA, CDR2 YSLEER.

The chain has TRBV7-2 and TRBJ1-4; tentative D call: TRBD1 (5 bases). Germline CDR1 is SGHTA and CDR2 is FQGNSA. The CDR3 loop spans 15 amino acids. V dropped 5 bases and J dropped 4 bases, with 14 bases sitting between them. DNA of the CDR3: TGTGCCAGCAGCCCCGTGGGGGGGAGTAATGAAAAACTGTTTTTT. This encodes CASSPVGGSNEKLFF.

This clone occurred a few times. V is TRBV11-1 and J is TRBJ2-7; D unresolved. The V gene lost 5 bases and the J gene lost 0 bases, with 11 bases spanning the gap. CDR1 SGHAT and CDR2 FQDESV come from the germline V gene (reference sequence). This CDR3 spans 14 amino acids. In DNA form, the CDR3 reads TGTGCCAGCAGCCCGCGGAGTGACTCCTACGAGCAGTACTTC. Translation: CASSPRSDSYEQYF.

V is TRBV29-1 and J is TRBJ2-7, with 8 positions matching TRBD2. The CDR3 extends over 16 amino acids. In germline, CDR1 is SQVTM, CDR2 ANQGSEA. The J segment lost 7 bases and the V segment lost 4 bases, leaving 18 bases of the junction unmatched. The CDR3 is CSVVVASGTSLWEQYF. CDR3 nucleotides: TGCAGCGTTGTTGTGGCTTCGGGGACTAGTCTTTGGGAGCAGTACTTC.

This clone was seen only a few times. CDR3 bases: TGTGCCAGCAGCTGGGACAGGGGAGGGAGCCCTGAAGCTTTCTTT. Protein sequence: CASSWDRGGSPEAFF. This chain links TRBV5-4 with TRBJ1-1, with 10 bases matching TRBD1. CDR3 size: 15 residues. With V trimmed by 3 bases and J by 6 bases, 8 bases remained unmatched. Germline CDR1 SGHNT, CDR2 YYREEE (reference sequence).

V and J are TRBV4-2 and TRBJ1-1; D gene ambiguous. Germline V CDR1 and CDR2: LGHNA, YNFKEQ. Trimming removed 8 bases at V and 1 base at J, with 11 bases between. This CDR3 is built from 13 residues. CDR3 nucleotide sequence: TGTGCCAGCTGCTTACACCAGAACACTGAAGCTTTCTTT. Protein product: CASCLHQNTEAFF.

This clone was counted a few times. This chain joins TRBV4-2 and TRBJ2-1; 8 bases fit TRBD1. The CDR3 length is 16 residues. Germline trimming cut 3 bases from V and 8 bases from J; bases unmatched to any gene: 12. Germline V gives CDR1 LGHNA, CDR2 YNFKEQ. The DNA of the CDR3 is TGTGCCAGCAGCCACACCTCAGGACAGGGCCGGGATGAGCAGTTCTTC. Protein sequence: CASSHTSGQGRDEQFF.

CDR3 DNA: TGTGCGACGGGACATTATGGCTACACCTTC. Amino acid sequence: CATGHYGYTF. The chain combines TRBV30 with TRBJ1-2, with TRBD1 as a possible D gene (6 bases). The germline V gene encodes CDR1 GTSNPN and CDR2 SVGIG (reference sequence). This CDR3 spans 10 amino acids.

This clone was detected a few times. The V call is TRBV7-2, the J call TRBJ2-5, with TRBD1 identical over 11 bases. CDR1 is SGHTA, CDR2 FQGNSA, per germline. The CDR3 sequence is 16 residues long. V was pared by 1 base and J by 5 bases, with 6 bases of the junction left unmatched. CDR3 residues: CASSLVGTGGYETQYF. CDR3 DNA sequence: TGTGCCAGCAGCTTAGTAGGGACAGGGGGTTATGAGACCCAGTACTTC.

The chain combines TRBV5-4 with TRBJ1-2; 9 nucleotides align to TRBD1. With 4 bases clipped from V and 8 bases from J, the junction kept 6 bases outside the gene matches. The germline V gene encodes CDR1 SGHNT and CDR2 YYREEE (reference sequence). The CDR3 contains 13 residues. CDR3 sequence: CASSPQGARGYTF. The CDR3 coding sequence is TGTGCCAGCAGCCCACAGGGGGCGCGGGGCTACACCTTC.

The CDR3 sequence is CASSGSLGLAGENEQFF. The DNA for the CDR3 is TGCGCCAGCAGCGGCTCCCTGGGACTAGCGGGAGAAAATGAGCAGTTCTTC. V and J are TRBV5-1 and TRBJ2-1; the match to TRBD2 covers 14 bases. J lost 7 bases, V lost 4 bases, and 10 bases had no gene match. CDR3 size: 17 residues. The germline gives CDR1 SGHRS, CDR2 YFSETQ.

DNA of the CDR3: TGTGCCAGCAGCTTAATGGCAGGTTTAGGGAGCTCCTACGAGCAGTACTTC. It yields the protein CASSLMAGLGSSYEQYF. The chain recombines TRBV13 with TRBJ2-7; maybe TRBD2 (5 bases). Per the germline V gene, CDR1 is PRHDT and CDR2 is FYEKMQ (reference sequence). The CDR3 sequence is 17 residues long. V was pared by 2 bases and J by 0 bases, with 17 bases between.

This clone was observed a few times. V is TRBV7-2 and J is TRBJ1-1; the match to TRBD1 covers 8 bases. With 7 bases clipped from V and 10 bases from J, the junction kept 14 bases outside the gene matches. This CDR3 is built from 14 residues. Germline CDR1 reads SGHTA; CDR2 reads FQGNSA. The CDR3 protein is CASILDRGAWRAFF. The CDR3, as DNA: TGTGCCAGCATCCTAGACAGGGGCGCATGGCGAGCTTTCTTT.

J is TRBJ2-2 and V is TRBV27; D not certain. Trimming took 5 bases from V and 1 from J, leaving 14 bases between them. CDR3 length equals 16 residues. Germline CDR1 reads MNHEY; CDR2 reads SMNVEV (reference sequence). CDR3 region: CASSPRLGRNTGELFF. The CDR3 region has the DNA TGTGCCAGCAGTCCCCGGTTGGGCCGGAACACCGGGGAGCTGTTTTTT.

The CDR3 DNA is TGCAGTGCTTACGGGGGGGCGGGCTACACCTTC. It encodes CSAYGGAGYTF. V gene TRBV20-1 combines with J gene TRBJ1-2; D perhaps matches TRBD1 (6 bases). Trimming cost V 5 bases and J 8 bases, with 12 bases left between them. Germline loops: CDR1 DFQATT, CDR2 SNEGSKA (reference sequence). The CDR3 loop spans 11 amino acids.

The sample holds a few counts of this clone. The junction departs from the called germline gene at one end, perhaps through a read error. This chain links TRBV7-2 with TRBJ1-3, with D unclear. The CDR3 is 12 amino acids. Germline V gene sequence: CDR1 SGHTA, CDR2 FQGNSA. CDR3 bases: TGTGCAAGCAGCCCTGCGGGAAACAACATATATTTT. Translated, it gives CASSPAGNNIYF.